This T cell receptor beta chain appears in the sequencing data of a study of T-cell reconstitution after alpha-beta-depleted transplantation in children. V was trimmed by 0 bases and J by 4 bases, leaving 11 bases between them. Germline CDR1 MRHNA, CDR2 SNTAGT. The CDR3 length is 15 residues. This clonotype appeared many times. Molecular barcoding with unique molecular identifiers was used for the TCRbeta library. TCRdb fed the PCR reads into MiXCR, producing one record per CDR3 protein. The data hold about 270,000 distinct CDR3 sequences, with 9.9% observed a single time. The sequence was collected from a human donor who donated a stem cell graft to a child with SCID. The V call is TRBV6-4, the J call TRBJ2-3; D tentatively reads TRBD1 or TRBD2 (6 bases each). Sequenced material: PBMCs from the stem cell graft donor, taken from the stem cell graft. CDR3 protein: CASSDSEGGPDTQYF. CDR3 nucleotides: TGTGCCAGCAGTGACTCTGAGGGGGGCCCAGATACGCAGTATTTT.